This T cell receptor (beta chain) was captured in a study of blood T cell repertoires in COVID-19. TCRdb's copy holds only in-frame clones and misses some; the assay was immunoSEQ multiplex PCR. This table holds some 150,000 clones, 84% found once. This CDR3 spans 15 amino acids. The V segment lost 4 bases and the J segment 5 bases; nucleotides outside the gene matches: 8. From germline, CDR1 is MNHEY and CDR2 SVGAGI. Patients at the Seattle site were enrolled during active infection and followed longitudinally. The TCR originated in a woman aged 70-85 years with COVID-19, enrolled during active disease. This chain joins TRBV6-5 and TRBJ1-1; 9 nucleotides agree with TRBD1. Sequenced sample: peripheral blood. CDR3 nucleotides: TGTGCCAGCAGTTTGCCGGGACAGGGAAGGACTGAAGCTTTCTTT. Amino acid sequence: CASSLPGQGRTEAFF.